In this sample, the clone carrying this TCR beta chain turned up a few times. No antigen is known for it. One entry per CDR3 protein results from TCRdb running MiXCR on the 5' RACE reads. The sample includes hundreds of thousands of distinct CDR3 sequences, about 12% of them seen just once. The sample comes from a study of CD8 T cells in ankylosing spondylitis. Whole-study findings and limits: Among TCR beta sequences, a motif of under ten highly homologous variants appeared characteristic of ankylosing spondylitis blood.

With V trimmed by 4 bases and J by 4 bases, 10 bases remained unmatched. The V gene's germline CDR1 is SGHRS and CDR2 YFSETQ. The CDR3 covers 15 residues. The TCR comes from a male donor with ankylosing spondylitis. The chain recombines TRBV5-1 with TRBJ2-7; TRBD2 matches at 8 bases. What was sequenced was blood, either unsorted or a sorted T cell fraction (not recorded which). The CDR3 DNA follows: TGCGCCAGCAGCGCGTACACCGGGACTAGTTACGAGCAGTACTTC. This sequence encodes CASSAYTGTSYEQYF. The complete variable domain, with remaining parts taken from reference TRBV5-1 and TRBJ2-7, reads KAGVTQTPRYLIKTRGQQVTLSCSPISGHRSVSWYQQTPGQGLQFLFEYFSETQRNKGNFPGRFSGRQFSNSRSEMNVSTLELGDSALYLCASSAYTGTSYEQYFGPGTRLTVT.